These T cell receptor beta chains were read from a single sample in a study of blood T cell repertoires in COVID-19. Assay used: immunoSEQ multiplex PCR; TCRdb lists only in-frame clones, some missing. This table has approximately 89,000 clones, 78% appearing once. The specimen was peripheral blood. These TCRs come from a man between 65 and 85 years old with COVID-19, enrolled during active disease. CDR3s include the opening cysteine and the closing phenylalanine or tryptophan. Each record gives: J gene, clone size, V gene, D gene, CDR3 DNA, CDR3 protein. D genes are given only for firm matches. Clone size, where shown, is once, few, many, or a class for clones that have expanded.

J: TRBJ1-5
size: NA
V: TRBV19
D: TRBD1
DNA: TGTGCCAGTAGTATAGGAGGGGGCGCCGAGGGCAATCAGCCCCAGCATTTT
CDR3: CASSIGGGAEGNQPQHF

J: TRBJ2-5
size: NA
V: TRBV14
D: NA
DNA: TGTGCCAGCAGCCAATTGCGGGGCGGAGAGACCCAGTACTTC
CDR3: CASSQLRGGETQYF

J: TRBJ1-4
size: NA
V: TRBV28
D: NA
DNA: TGTGCCAGCAGTTCGGGTCAGGCGGGGGGAAAATTGTTTTTT
CDR3: CASSSGQAGGKLFF

J: TRBJ1-1
size: few
V: TRBV5-4
D: TRBD1
DNA: TGTGCCAGCACCGGACAGGGGTTACCTGAAGCTTTCTTT
CDR3: CASTGQGLPEAFF

J: TRBJ2-3
size: once
V: TRBV5-4
D: TRBD2
DNA: TGTGCCAGCAGCTCTCGGGGGGGAACAGATACGCAGTATTTT
CDR3: CASSSRGGTDTQYF

J: TRBJ1-1
size: NA
V: TRBV11-3
D: NA
DNA: TGTGCCAGCAGCTTAGAGCGGGGCACTGAAGCTTTCTTT
CDR3: CASSLERGTEAFF

J: TRBJ2-3
size: NA
V: TRBV11-2
D: TRBD2
DNA: TGTGCCAGCAGCTTAGATTGGGCGGGAGGGCTCACCGCAGATACGCAGTATTTT
CDR3: CASSLDWAGGLTADTQYF

J: TRBJ2-1
size: NA
V: TRBV10-3
D: TRBD2
DNA: TGTGCCATCAGTCCTTCCGGGAGGGAGGCCTACAATGAGCAGTTCTTC
CDR3: CAISPSGREAYNEQFF

J: TRBJ2-7
size: NA
V: TRBV6-5
D: TRBD1
DNA: TGTGCCAGCAGCCCCAGAGGGACAGGGTCCTACGAGCAGTACTTC
CDR3: CASSPRGTGSYEQYF

J: TRBJ2-7
size: many
V: TRBV27
D: TRBD1
DNA: TGTGCCAGCAGTTTACAGGGGACAGGTAGAGGGGAGCAGTACTTC
CDR3: CASSLQGTGRGEQYF

J: TRBJ2-7
size: NA
V: TRBV6-6
D: NA
DNA: TGTGCCAGCAGTTACTCGAGACAGTCCTACGAGCAGTACTTC
CDR3: CASSYSRQSYEQYF

J: TRBJ1-2
size: once
V: TRBV7-9
D: NA
DNA: TGTGCCAGCAGCTCCTCGAGTGGCGGGGGTGGCTACACCTTC
CDR3: CASSSSSGGGGYTF

J: TRBJ2-2
size: NA
V: TRBV27
D: NA
DNA: TGTGCCAGCAGTCCCCTAACTGTCACCGGGGAGCTGTTTTTT
CDR3: CASSPLTVTGELFF

J: TRBJ1-4
size: NA
V: TRBV5-4
D: NA
DNA: TGTGCCAGCAGCTTTTCGGTTGGTGAAAAACTGTTTTTT
CDR3: CASSFSVGEKLFF

J: TRBJ1-1
size: NA
V: TRBV19
D: TRBD1
DNA: TGTGCCAGTAGTATCTTCGGACAGGCTGATCAAGCTTTCTTT
CDR3: CASSIFGQADQAFF

J: TRBJ1-4
size: NA
V: TRBV6-2/TRBV6-3
D: NA
DNA: TGTGCCAGCAGTGACTCTCGGACAGACGAAAAACTGTTTTTT
CDR3: CASSDSRTDEKLFF

J: TRBJ2-7
size: NA
V: TRBV6-6
D: TRBD1
DNA: TGTGCCAGCAGTTCGGGACAGGGTCCTTACGAGCAGTACTTC
CDR3: CASSSGQGPYEQYF

J: TRBJ1-2
size: NA
V: TRBV29-1
D: TRBD1
DNA: TGCAGCGTCTCAACGGGGACAGGGGGTTATGGCTACACCTTC
CDR3: CSVSTGTGGYGYTF

J: TRBJ1-1
size: NA
V: TRBV28
D: NA
DNA: TGTGCCAGCAGTACCCCCGGAAGGGGGAACACTGAAGCTTTCTTT
CDR3: CASSTPGRGNTEAFF

J: TRBJ2-7
size: NA
V: TRBV6-1
D: TRBD1
DNA: TGTGCCAGCAGTGAGGACAGGAAATCCTACGAGCAGTACTTC
CDR3: CASSEDRKSYEQYF

J: TRBJ2-2
size: NA
V: TRBV2
D: NA
DNA: TGTGCCAGCATGGAGGGGGCAGGGGTAACCGGGGAGCTGTTTTTT
CDR3: CASMEGAGVTGELFF

J: TRBJ2-5
size: NA
V: TRBV6-4
D: TRBD2
DNA: TGTGCCAGCAGTTACAACGGGGGGGCCGGGGAGACCCAGTACTTC
CDR3: CASSYNGGAGETQYF

J: TRBJ1-2
size: NA
V: TRBV10-2
D: TRBD1
DNA: TGCGCCAGCAGTGATGTAGGGACAGGAGACTATGGCTACACCTTC
CDR3: CASSDVGTGDYGYTF

J: TRBJ2-3
size: NA
V: TRBV9
D: NA
DNA: TGTGCCAGCAGCGGAACTTTAGGGAGGCAGCCGGATACGCAGTATTTT
CDR3: CASSGTLGRQPDTQYF

J: TRBJ2-2
size: many
V: TRBV4-2
D: TRBD2
DNA: TGTGCCAGCAGCCAAGACCCCGGGACTAGCGGTTCCGGGGAGCTGTTTTTT
CDR3: CASSQDPGTSGSGELFF

J: TRBJ2-2
size: NA
V: TRBV21-1
D: NA
DNA: TGTGCCAGCATTATCAACCCGGACAGGGAGAACACCGGGGAGCTGTTTTTT
CDR3: CASIINPDRENTGELFF

J: TRBJ2-5
size: once
V: TRBV11-3
D: NA
DNA: TGTGCCAGCAGCCGGAGCGGGCAAGTGGCCCAGTACTTC
CDR3: CASSRSGQVAQYF

J: TRBJ1-5
size: NA
V: TRBV30
D: NA
DNA: TGTGCCTGGAGTGTACGCGGAGCTCAGCCCCAGCATTTT
CDR3: CAWSVRGAQPQHF

J: TRBJ1-4
size: once
V: TRBV5-4
D: TRBD1
DNA: TGTGCCAGTGGGGACAGGGCGAATGAAAAACTGTTTTTT
CDR3: CASGDRANEKLFF

J: TRBJ2-7
size: NA
V: TRBV5-4
D: NA
DNA: TGTGCCAGCAGCTACGGCGGGACGGCCTCATACGAGCAGTACTTC
CDR3: CASSYGGTASYEQYF

J: TRBJ1-2
size: NA
V: TRBV10-3
D: NA
DNA: TGTGCCATCAGTGAGTCACAGGAGAACTATGGCTACACCTTC
CDR3: CAISESQENYGYTF

J: TRBJ1-5
size: few
V: TRBV5-6
D: NA
DNA: TGTGCCAGCAGCTCCGGCAATCAGCCCCAGCATTTT
CDR3: CASSSGNQPQHF

J: TRBJ2-1
size: NA
V: TRBV11-2
D: TRBD2
DNA: TGTGCCAGCAGCCGCGGGGGGAAACTAGTTGATGAGCAGTTCTTC
CDR3: CASSRGGKLVDEQFF

J: TRBJ2-3
size: few
V: TRBV9
D: NA
DNA: TGTGCCAGCAGCCCATCTTGGGGCCGCACAGATACGCAGTATTTT
CDR3: CASSPSWGRTDTQYF

J: TRBJ2-3
size: NA
V: TRBV2
D: TRBD1
DNA: TGTGCCAGCAGTGTACAGGGGGCAGGAGATACGCAGTATTTT
CDR3: CASSVQGAGDTQYF

J: TRBJ1-2
size: many
V: TRBV7-2
D: NA
DNA: TGTGCCAGCAGCCCAGGGGTGGGGTCTAACTATGGCTACACCTTC
CDR3: CASSPGVGSNYGYTF

J: TRBJ2-1
size: NA
V: TRBV28
D: TRBD2
DNA: TGCGCCAGCAGTTCCAGCCCCTTGACTAGCGGAACCTCCTACAATGAGCAGTTCTTC
CDR3: CASSSSPLTSGTSYNEQFF